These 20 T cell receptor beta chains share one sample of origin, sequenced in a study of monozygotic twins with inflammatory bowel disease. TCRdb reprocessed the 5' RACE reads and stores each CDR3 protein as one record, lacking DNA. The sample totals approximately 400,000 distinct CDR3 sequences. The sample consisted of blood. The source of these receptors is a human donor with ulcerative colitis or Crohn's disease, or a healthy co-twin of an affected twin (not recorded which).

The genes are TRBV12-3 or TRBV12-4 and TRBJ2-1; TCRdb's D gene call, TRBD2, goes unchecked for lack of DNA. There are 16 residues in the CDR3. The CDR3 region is CASSLYSGSSYNEQFF.

CDR3 sequence: CASSEGNGYTF. This chain uses TRBV5-1 with TRBJ1-2. Looked up from germline, CDR1 is SGHRS and CDR2 is YFSETQ. The CDR3 extends over 11 amino acids.

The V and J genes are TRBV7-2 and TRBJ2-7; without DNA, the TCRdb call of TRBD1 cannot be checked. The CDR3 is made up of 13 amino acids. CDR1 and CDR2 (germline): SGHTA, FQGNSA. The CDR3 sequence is CASSLRDSHEQYF.

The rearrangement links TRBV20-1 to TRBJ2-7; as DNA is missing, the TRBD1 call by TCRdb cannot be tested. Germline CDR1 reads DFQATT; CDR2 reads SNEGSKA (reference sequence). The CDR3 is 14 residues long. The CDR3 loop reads CSARSPGTDYEQYF.

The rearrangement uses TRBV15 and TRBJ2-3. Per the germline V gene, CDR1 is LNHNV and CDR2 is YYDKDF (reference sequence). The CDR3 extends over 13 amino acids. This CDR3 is CATSRPTPNTQYF.

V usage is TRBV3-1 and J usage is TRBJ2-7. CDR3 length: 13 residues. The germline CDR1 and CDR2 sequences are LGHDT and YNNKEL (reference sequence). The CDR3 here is CASSLDRYYEQYF.

CDR3 loop: CASRQTSGNQYEQYF. The V call is TRBV7-2, the J call TRBJ2-7; without DNA, the TCRdb call of TRBD2 cannot be checked. The CDR3 covers 15 residues. Germline V gene sequence: CDR1 SGHTA, CDR2 FQGNSA.

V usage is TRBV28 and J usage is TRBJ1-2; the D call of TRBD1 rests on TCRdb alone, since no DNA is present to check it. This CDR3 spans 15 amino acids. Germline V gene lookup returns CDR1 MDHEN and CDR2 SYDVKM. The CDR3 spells CASSPYLGRDYGYTF.

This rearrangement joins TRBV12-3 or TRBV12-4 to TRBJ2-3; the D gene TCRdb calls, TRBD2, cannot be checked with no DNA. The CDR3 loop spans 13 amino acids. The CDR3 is CASSSTDSAVQYF.

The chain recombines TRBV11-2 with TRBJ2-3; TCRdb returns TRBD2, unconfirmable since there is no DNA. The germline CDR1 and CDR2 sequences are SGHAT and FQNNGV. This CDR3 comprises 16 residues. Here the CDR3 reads CASSFRREGAPDTQYF.

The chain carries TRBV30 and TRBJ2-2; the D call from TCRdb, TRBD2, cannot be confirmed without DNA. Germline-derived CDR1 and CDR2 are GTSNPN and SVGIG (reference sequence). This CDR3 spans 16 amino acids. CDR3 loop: CAGKRRTSGGTGELFF.

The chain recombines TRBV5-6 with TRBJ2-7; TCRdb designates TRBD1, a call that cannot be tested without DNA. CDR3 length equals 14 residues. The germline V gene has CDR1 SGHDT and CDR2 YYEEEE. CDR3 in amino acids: CASSLAGDVYEQYF. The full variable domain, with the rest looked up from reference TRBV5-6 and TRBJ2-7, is DAGVTQSPTHLIKTRGQQVTLRCSPKSGHDTVSWYQQALGQGPQFIFQYYEEEERQRGNFPDRFSGHQFPNYSSELNVNALLLGDSALYLCASSLAGDVYEQYFGPGTRLTVT.

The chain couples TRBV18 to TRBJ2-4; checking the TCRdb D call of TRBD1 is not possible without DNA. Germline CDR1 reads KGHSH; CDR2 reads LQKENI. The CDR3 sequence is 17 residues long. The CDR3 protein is CASSPKAGGDAKNIQYF.

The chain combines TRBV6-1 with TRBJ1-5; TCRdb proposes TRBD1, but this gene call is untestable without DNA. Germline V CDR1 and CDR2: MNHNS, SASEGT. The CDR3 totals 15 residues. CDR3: CASSPTGFSNQPQHF.

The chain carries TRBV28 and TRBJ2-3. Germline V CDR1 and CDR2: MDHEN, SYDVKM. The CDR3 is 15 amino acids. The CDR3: CASSFLEFGTDTQYF.

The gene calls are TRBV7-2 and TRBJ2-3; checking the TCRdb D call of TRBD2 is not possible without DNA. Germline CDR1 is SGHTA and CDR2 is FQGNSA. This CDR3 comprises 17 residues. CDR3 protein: CASSLVPSGGASDTQYF.

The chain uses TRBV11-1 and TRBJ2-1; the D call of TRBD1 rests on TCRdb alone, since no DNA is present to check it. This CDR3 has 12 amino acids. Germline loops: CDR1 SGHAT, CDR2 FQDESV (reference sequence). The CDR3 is CASSGTGAEQFF.

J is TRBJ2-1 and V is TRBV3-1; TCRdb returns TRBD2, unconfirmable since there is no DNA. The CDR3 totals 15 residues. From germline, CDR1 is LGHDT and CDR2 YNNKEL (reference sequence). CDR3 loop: CASSQDLLAHNEQFF.

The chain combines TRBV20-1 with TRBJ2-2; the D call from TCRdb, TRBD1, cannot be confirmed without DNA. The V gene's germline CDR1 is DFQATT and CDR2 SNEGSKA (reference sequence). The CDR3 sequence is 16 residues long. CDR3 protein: CSARDLRQGRTGELFF.

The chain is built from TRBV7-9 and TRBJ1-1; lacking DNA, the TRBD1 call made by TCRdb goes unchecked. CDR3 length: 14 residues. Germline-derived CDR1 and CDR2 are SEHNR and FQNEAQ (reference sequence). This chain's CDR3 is CASSWGQGQGEAFF.